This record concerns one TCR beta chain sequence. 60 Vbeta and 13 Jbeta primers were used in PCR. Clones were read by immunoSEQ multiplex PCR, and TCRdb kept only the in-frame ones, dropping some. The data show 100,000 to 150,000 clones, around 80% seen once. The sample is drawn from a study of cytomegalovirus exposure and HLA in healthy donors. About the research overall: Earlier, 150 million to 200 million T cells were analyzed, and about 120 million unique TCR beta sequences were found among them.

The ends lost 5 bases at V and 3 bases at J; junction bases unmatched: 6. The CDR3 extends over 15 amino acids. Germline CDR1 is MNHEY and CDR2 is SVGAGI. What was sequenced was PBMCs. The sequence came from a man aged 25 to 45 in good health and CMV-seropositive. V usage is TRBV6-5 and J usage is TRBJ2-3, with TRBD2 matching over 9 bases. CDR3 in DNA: TGTGCCAGCAGTCGCGGGGGGGCAGGGACAGATACGCAGTATTTT. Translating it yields CASSRGGAGTDTQYF.